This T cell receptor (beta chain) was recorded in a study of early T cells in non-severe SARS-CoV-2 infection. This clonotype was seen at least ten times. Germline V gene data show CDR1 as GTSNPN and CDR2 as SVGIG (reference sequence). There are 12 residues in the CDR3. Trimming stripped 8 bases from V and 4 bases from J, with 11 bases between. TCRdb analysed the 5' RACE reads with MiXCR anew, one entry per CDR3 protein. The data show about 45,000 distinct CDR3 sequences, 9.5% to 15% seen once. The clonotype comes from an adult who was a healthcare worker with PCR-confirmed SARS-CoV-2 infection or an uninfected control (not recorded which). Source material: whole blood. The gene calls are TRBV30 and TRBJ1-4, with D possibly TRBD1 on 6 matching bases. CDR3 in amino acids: CAGQLHNEKLFF. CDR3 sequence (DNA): TGTGCCGGACAGTTACATAATGAAAAACTGTTTTTT.